This T cell receptor beta chain was documented in a study of blood T cell repertoires in COVID-19. The CDR3 length is 15 residues. The V gene's germline CDR1 is LGHDT and CDR2 YNNKEL (reference sequence). V was clipped by 1 base and J by 5 bases; unmatched bases: 3. Recovered status in Cohort 3 required two negative PCRs, clearance, or symptom resolution. In the study's own analysis: Nucleated cell number was recorded as an estimate derived from reference gene primer amplification. Libraries were prepared by immunoSEQ multiplex PCR; TCRdb keeps only in-frame clonotypes and omits some of them. That table supplies the V and J calls and clone size; D and trimming were determined from the DNA. The table records about 140,000 clones, around 87% of them present only once.

The chain combines TRBV3-1 (or the pseudogene TRBV3-2) with TRBJ2-2; TRBD1 agrees at 8 bases. The receptor comes from a man in his sixties who had recovered from COVID-19. Sequenced: PBMCs or T cells enriched from blood (not recorded which). The chain's CDR3 is CASSQGTGQTGELFF. The CDR3 DNA reads TGTGCCAGCAGCCAAGGGACAGGGCAGACCGGGGAGCTGTTTTTT.